These 7 T cell receptor beta chains share one sample of origin, sequenced in a study of T cells in Graves' hyperthyroidism and ophthalmopathy. RNA transcripts provided the source from which TCR beta CDR3 regions were amplified. TCR CDR3 regions were first amplified by RT-PCR with HTBI primers. TCRdb redid the calling of the multiplex PCR reads with MiXCR, one entry per CDR3 protein. The sample lists 650,000 to 700,000 distinct CDR3 sequences, around 16% occurring once. Sequences were obtained from blood. These receptors were taken from a man aged 50-59 years with Graves' hyperthyroidism.

Remarks on this clonotype: An end of the junction does not agree with germline; a read error may underlie this. The rearrangement links TRBV7-2 to TRBJ1-1; D remains unclear. The CDR3 covers 14 residues. CDR1 is SGHTA and CDR2 is FQGNSA in the germline V gene. For the CDR3, the DNA is TGTGCCAGCAGCTTATTTATTTCGAACACTAAAGCTTTCTTT. Translation gives CASSLFISNTKAFF.

Many counts were recorded for this clonotype. The CDR3 bases are TGTGCCATCAGTGAGTCGATTCAGGGCACTGAAGCTTTCTTT. It is translated as CAISESIQGTEAFF. V and J are TRBV10-3 and TRBJ1-1; the D gene is possibly TRBD1 (5 bases). V was clipped by 0 bases and J by 4 bases, with 9 bases between them. Per germline, CDR1 ENHRY and CDR2 SYGVKD. The CDR3 contains 14 residues.

This clonotype was recorded a few times. The chain carries TRBV9 and TRBJ2-1; D possibly corresponds to TRBD2 (5 bases). The CDR3 sequence is 13 residues long. The germline V gene has CDR1 SGDLS and CDR2 YYNGEE. V lost 3 bases and J lost 9, with 13 bases in between. The DNA for the CDR3 is TGTGCCAGCAGCGCCCCTAGCTTTGGTGAGCAGTTCTTC. It encodes CASSAPSFGEQFF.

This clonotype was seen ten or more times. The rearrangement uses TRBV10-3 and TRBJ1-4, with 8 bases lining up with TRBD1. The trim removed 10 bases at V and 4 bases at J, leaving 14 bases unmatched. There are 16 residues in the CDR3. CDR1 is ENHRY and CDR2 is SYGVKD in the germline V gene. CDR3 bases: TGTGCCACCTCAGGACAGGGCCGGACCAGTAATGAAAAACTGTTTTTT. It translates to CATSGQGRTSNEKLFF.

This sequence joins TRBV4-1 and TRBJ1-5; D is unclear. The germline V gene encodes CDR1 MGHRA and CDR2 YSYEKL. Trimming shortened V by 2 bases and J by 0 bases, and 11 bases separated the two germline ends. The CDR3 covers 16 residues. The chain's CDR3 is CASSQNEQYSNQPQHF. The CDR3, as DNA: TGCGCCAGCAGCCAAAACGAGCAGTATAGCAATCAGCCCCAGCATTTT.

This clonotype was detected ten times or more. The chain employs TRBV7-8 and TRBJ1-3; possibly TRBD1 for D (6 bases). Trimming took off 5 bases at V and 0 bases at J, with 11 bases between the two ends. This CDR3 is built from 15 residues. CDR1 SGHVS and CDR2 FQNEAQ come from the germline V gene. The CDR3 region has the DNA TGTGCCAGCAGCCCTCAGGGGCTCTCTGGAAACACCATATATTTT. Amino acids: CASSPQGLSGNTIYF.

This rearrangement joins TRBV4-3 to TRBJ1-3; D is uncertain. The CDR3 is 18 residues long. Looked up from germline, CDR1 is LGHNA and CDR2 is YSLEER. V was cut by 0 bases and J by 0 bases, with 15 bases left in between. The CDR3 sequence: CASSQDSPKTISGNTIYF. CDR3 DNA: TGCGCCAGCAGCCAAGATTCCCCCAAGACAATCTCTGGAAACACCATATATTTT.